The 2 T cell receptor beta chains in this list originate from one sample, sequenced in a study of blood T cell repertoires in COVID-19. The table came from immunoSEQ multiplex PCR; TCRdb's copy has only in-frame clones and leaves some out. The table lists about 80,000 clones, roughly 76% of them singletons. The source material was peripheral blood. These receptors were obtained from a man aged 65 to 79 with active or convalescent COVID-19.

In this sample, this clone turned up a few times. J is TRBJ1-2 and V is TRBV10-3; the D is unclear. The CDR3 has 15 amino acids. CDR1 and CDR2 (germline): ENHRY, SYGVKD. Trimming took off 0 bases at V and 3 bases at J, with 11 bases between the two ends. CDR3: CAISESERLHYGYTF. CDR3 bases: TGTGCCATCAGTGAGTCGGAGAGGTTACACTATGGCTACACCTTC.

This clone was seen a handful of times. The CDR3, as DNA: TGCGCCAGCAGTCCCGCGGGTGGAAACTATGGCTACACCTTC. It specifies CASSPAGGNYGYTF. The V gene is TRBV10-2, the J gene TRBJ1-2; D not certain. Between the trimmed V and J ends, which lost 5 bases and 2 bases, there was a span of 12 bases. Germline CDR1 and CDR2: WSHSY and SAAADI. The CDR3 totals 14 residues.